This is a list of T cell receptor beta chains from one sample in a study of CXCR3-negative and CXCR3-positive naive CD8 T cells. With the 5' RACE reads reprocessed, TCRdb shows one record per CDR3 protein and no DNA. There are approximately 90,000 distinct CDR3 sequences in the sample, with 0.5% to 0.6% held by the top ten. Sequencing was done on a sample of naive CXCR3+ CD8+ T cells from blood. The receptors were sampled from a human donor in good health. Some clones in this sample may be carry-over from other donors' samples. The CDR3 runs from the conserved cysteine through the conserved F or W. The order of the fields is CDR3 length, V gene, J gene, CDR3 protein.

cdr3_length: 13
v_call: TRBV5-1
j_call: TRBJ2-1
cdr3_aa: CASTLESYNEQFF

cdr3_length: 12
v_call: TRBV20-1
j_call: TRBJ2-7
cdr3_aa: CSADFSSDEQYF

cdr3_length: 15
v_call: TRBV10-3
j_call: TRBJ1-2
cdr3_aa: CAIRWTILSDYGYTF

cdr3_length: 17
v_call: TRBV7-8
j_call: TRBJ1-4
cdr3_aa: CASSLDGFWDPNEKLFF

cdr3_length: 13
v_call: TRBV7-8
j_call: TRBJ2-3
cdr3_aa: CASSLVGSDTQYF

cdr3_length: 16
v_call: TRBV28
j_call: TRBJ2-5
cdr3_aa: CASSLGLAGGKETQYF

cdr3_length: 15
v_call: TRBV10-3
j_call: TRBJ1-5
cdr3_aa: CAISATGGGNQPQHF

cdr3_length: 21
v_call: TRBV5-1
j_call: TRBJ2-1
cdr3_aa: CASSFSSTRAGVGVPYNEQFF

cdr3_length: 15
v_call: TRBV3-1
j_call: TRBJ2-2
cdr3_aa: CASSQQAGVTGELFF

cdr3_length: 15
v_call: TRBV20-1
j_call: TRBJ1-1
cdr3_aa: CSARDRGPHGPEAFF

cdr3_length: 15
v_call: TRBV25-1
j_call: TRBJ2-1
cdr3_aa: CASTVSGGSYNEQFF

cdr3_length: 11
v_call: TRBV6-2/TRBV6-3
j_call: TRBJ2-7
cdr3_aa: CASEQSYEQYF

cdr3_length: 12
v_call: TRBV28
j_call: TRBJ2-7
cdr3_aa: CASNEEGYEQYF

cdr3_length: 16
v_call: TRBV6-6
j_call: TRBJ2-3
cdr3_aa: CASSSQGREGLDTQYF

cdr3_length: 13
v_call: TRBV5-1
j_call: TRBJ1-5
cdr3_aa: CASSFINSQPQHF

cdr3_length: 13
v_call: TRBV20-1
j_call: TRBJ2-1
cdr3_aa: CSARDRVYNEQFF

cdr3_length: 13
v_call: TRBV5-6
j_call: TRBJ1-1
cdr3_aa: CASSLEAGGEAFF

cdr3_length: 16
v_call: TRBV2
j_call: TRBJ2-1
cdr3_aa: CASESALAGLNNEQFF

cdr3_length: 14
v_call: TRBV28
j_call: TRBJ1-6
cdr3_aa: CASSFTSGNSPLHF

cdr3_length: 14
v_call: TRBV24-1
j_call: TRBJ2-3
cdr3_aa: CATAGTASTDTQYF

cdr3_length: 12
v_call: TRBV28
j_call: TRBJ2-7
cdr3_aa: CASSFDSYEQYF

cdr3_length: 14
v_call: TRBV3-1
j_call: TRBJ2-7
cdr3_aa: CASSHPQGAYEQYF

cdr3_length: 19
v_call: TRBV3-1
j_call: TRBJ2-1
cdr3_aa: CASSQWLIDRGPLYNEQFF

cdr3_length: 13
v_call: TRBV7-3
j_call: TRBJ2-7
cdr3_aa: CASSLSLADEQYF

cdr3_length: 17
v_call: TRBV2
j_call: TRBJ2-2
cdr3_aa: CAIPTSGGADNTGELFF

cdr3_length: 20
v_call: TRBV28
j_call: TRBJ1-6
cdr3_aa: CASSLGPGQGSSSYNSPLHF

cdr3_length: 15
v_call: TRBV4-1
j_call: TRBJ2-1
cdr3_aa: CASSLTTGTHNEQFF

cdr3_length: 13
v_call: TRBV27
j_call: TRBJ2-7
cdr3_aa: CASATGGSYEQYF

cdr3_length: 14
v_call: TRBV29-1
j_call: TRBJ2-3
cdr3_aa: CSVLLAGESDTQYF

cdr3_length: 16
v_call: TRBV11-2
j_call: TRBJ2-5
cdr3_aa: CASSSEAGGRGETQYF

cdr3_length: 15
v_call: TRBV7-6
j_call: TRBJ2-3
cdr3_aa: CASSSDPGSTDTQYF

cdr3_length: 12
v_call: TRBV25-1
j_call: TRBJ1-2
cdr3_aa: CASSGGGDGYTF

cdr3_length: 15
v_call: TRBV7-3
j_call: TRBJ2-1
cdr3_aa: CASSYRVGFYNEQFF

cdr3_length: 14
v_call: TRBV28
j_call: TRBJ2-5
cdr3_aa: CASSLVGGSETQYF

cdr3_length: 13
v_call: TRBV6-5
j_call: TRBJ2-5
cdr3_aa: CASSLLEGETQYF

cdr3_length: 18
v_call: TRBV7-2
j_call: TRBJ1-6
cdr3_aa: CASSPRDLDRGNHSPLHF

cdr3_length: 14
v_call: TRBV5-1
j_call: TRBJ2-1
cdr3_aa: CASSPYRDGNEQFF

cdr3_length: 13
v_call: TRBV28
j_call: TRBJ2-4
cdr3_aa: CAVSGVGKNIQYF

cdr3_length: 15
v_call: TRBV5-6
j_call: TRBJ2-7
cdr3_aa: CASSFAGLVPYEQYF

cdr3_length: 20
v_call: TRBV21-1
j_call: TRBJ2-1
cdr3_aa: CASSKDGSRANQSSYNEQFF

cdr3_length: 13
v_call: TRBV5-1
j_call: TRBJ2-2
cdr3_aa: CASSAGPEGELFF

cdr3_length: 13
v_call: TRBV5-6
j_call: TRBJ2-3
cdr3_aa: CASSLDWTDTQYF

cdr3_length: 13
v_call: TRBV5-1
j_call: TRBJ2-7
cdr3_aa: CASSVGDFYEQYF

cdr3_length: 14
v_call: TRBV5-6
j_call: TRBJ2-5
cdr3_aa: CASSLEAIIETQYF

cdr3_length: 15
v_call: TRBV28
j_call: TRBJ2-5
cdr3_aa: CASSLFRGGQETQYF

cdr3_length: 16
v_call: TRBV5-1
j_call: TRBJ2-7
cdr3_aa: CASSLAPAGASYEQYF

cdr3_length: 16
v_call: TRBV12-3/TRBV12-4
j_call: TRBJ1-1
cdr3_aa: CASKLPGQGAETEAFF

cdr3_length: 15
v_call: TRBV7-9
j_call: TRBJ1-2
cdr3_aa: CASSQGSAPGYGYTF

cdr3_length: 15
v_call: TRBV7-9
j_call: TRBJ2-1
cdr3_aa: CASSLGQGAIHEQFF

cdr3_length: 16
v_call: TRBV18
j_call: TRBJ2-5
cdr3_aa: CASSPAFGGGMETQYF

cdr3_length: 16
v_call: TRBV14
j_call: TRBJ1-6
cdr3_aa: CASSQDVRQGGSPLHF

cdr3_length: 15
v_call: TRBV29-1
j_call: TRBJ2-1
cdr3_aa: CSVEDGLAGRNEQFF

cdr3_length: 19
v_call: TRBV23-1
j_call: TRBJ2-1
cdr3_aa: CASSQSTLSPGGAYNEQFF

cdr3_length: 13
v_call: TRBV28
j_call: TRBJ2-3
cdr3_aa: CASSPLETDTQYF

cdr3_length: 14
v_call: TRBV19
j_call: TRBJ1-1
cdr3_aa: CASSISGGNTEAFF

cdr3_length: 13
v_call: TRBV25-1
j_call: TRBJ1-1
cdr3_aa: CASSELGDTEAFF

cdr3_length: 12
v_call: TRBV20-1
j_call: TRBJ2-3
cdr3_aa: CSAKQGSDTQYF

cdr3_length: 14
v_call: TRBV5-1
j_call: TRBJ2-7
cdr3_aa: CASSPGTSAYEQYF

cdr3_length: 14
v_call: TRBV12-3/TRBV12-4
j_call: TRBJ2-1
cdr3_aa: CASSFIKQGHEQFF